The rows below give T cell receptor beta chains drawn from one sample of a study of sequential checkpoint blockade in melanoma. The data were produced by immunoSEQ multiplex PCR, yet TCRdb's version contains in-frame clones alone and is incomplete. The sample consists of about 37,000 clones, over 30% of them appearing once. The sample here was tumor tissue (inferred from file names), taken from a patient given nivolumab and ipilimumab in sequence. The receptors derive from a human donor with melanoma. CDR3s include the opening cysteine and the closing phenylalanine or tryptophan. Each record gives: CDR3 protein, CDR3 DNA, V gene, D gene, J gene, clone size. A D gene is named only where the DNA matches it firmly. The size of a clone is reported for some rows only, either as once, few or many, or as a class for expanded clones.

CDR3aa: CASSLPSSAGGELFF; CDR3nt: TGCGCCAGCAGCTTGCCCTCCTCGGCGGGCGGGGAGCTGTTTTTT; v_gene: TRBV5-1; d_gene: NA; j_gene: TRBJ2-2; abundance: NA
CDR3aa: CASSSRVTSGNTIYF; CDR3nt: TGTGCCAGCAGCTCCCGGGTCACCTCTGGAAACACCATATATTTT; v_gene: TRBV11-3; d_gene: NA; j_gene: TRBJ1-3; abundance: NA
CDR3aa: CASSYAGSPRGGQPQHF; CDR3nt: TGTGCCAGCAGTTACGCCGGGTCTCCCCGAGGTGGTCAGCCCCAGCATTTT; v_gene: TRBV6-8; d_gene: NA; j_gene: TRBJ1-5; abundance: few
CDR3aa: CASSMTTLQGYEQYF; CDR3nt: TGTGCCAGTAGTATGACAACACTACAGGGGTACGAGCAGTACTTC; v_gene: TRBV19; d_gene: TRBD1; j_gene: TRBJ2-7; abundance: NA
CDR3aa: CASTPSGGFQETQYF; CDR3nt: TGTGCCAGCACCCCTAGCGGGGGGTTCCAAGAGACCCAGTACTTC; v_gene: TRBV9; d_gene: TRBD2; j_gene: TRBJ2-5; abundance: few
CDR3aa: CASSPPRRALAYGYTF; CDR3nt: TGTGCCAGCAGTCCCCCGCGAAGGGCTTTAGCTTATGGCTACACCTTC; v_gene: TRBV28; d_gene: NA; j_gene: TRBJ1-2; abundance: NA
CDR3aa: CASSEWSGSNGQYF; CDR3nt: TGTGCCAGCAGTGAATGGAGCGGGAGCAACGGGCAGTACTTC; v_gene: TRBV9; d_gene: TRBD2; j_gene: TRBJ2-7; abundance: few
CDR3aa: CASSYSMSEQYF; CDR3nt: TGTGCCAGCAGTTACTCGATGTCCGAGCAGTACTTC; v_gene: TRBV6-8; d_gene: NA; j_gene: TRBJ2-7; abundance: NA
CDR3aa: CAWSVGTGAYEQYF; CDR3nt: TGTGCCTGGAGTGTTGGGACAGGGGCGTACGAGCAGTACTTC; v_gene: TRBV30; d_gene: TRBD1; j_gene: TRBJ2-7; abundance: few
CDR3aa: CASSQASPGGNQPQHF; CDR3nt: TGTGCCAGCAGCCAAGCGTCACCTGGGGGCAATCAGCCCCAGCATTTT; v_gene: TRBV16; d_gene: NA; j_gene: TRBJ1-5; abundance: NA
CDR3aa: CASSVQDSPLHF; CDR3nt: TGTGCCAGCAGTGTACAGGATTCACCCCTCCACTTT; v_gene: TRBV28; d_gene: NA; j_gene: TRBJ1-6; abundance: NA
CDR3aa: CASSLLPSKETQYF; CDR3nt: TGTGCCAGCAGCTTACTGCCTAGCAAAGAGACCCAGTACTTC; v_gene: TRBV11-3; d_gene: NA; j_gene: TRBJ2-5; abundance: NA
CDR3aa: CASSYSGSNEKLFF; CDR3nt: TGTGCCAGCAGTTACTCCGGGTCTAATGAAAAACTGTTTTTT; v_gene: TRBV6-8; d_gene: NA; j_gene: TRBJ1-4; abundance: few
CDR3aa: CASRAGGPYNEQFF; CDR3nt: TGTGCCAGCAGGGCGGGGGGCCCTTACAATGAGCAGTTCTTC; v_gene: TRBV6-8; d_gene: TRBD2; j_gene: TRBJ2-1; abundance: many
CDR3aa: CASSLLGKRNTIYF; CDR3nt: TGTGCCAGCAGTCTTCTGGGGAAGAGAAACACCATATATTTT; v_gene: TRBV28; d_gene: NA; j_gene: TRBJ1-3; abundance: NA
CDR3aa: CASGGRGWEQYF; CDR3nt: TGTGCCAGCGGCGGCAGGGGTTGGGAGCAGTACTTC; v_gene: TRBV6-8; d_gene: NA; j_gene: TRBJ2-7; abundance: NA
CDR3aa: CASSVATGTGETQYF; CDR3nt: TGTGCCAGCAGCGTAGCTACCGGTACTGGAGAGACCCAGTACTTC; v_gene: TRBV9; d_gene: NA; j_gene: TRBJ2-5; abundance: few
CDR3aa: CASSPANYGYTF; CDR3nt: TGTGCCAGCAGTCCGGCTAACTATGGCTACACCTTC; v_gene: TRBV6-8; d_gene: NA; j_gene: TRBJ1-2; abundance: few
CDR3aa: CASSFAGGPSYEQYF; CDR3nt: TGCGCCAGCAGCTTCGCGGGGGGGCCTTCGTACGAGCAGTACTTC; v_gene: TRBV23-1; d_gene: TRBD2; j_gene: TRBJ2-7; abundance: few
CDR3aa: CASSHHPAAGVEIEQYF; CDR3nt: TGTGCCAGCAGTCACCACCCTGCGGCGGGGGTCGAGATTGAGCAGTACTTC; v_gene: TRBV28; d_gene: TRBD2; j_gene: TRBJ2-7; abundance: NA
CDR3aa: CASKPSGSVQETQYF; CDR3nt: TGCGCCAGCAAGCCTAGCGGGAGCGTCCAAGAGACCCAGTACTTC; v_gene: TRBV5-1; d_gene: TRBD2; j_gene: TRBJ2-5; abundance: NA
CDR3aa: CAWNPANSNQPQHF; CDR3nt: TGTGCCTGGAATCCCGCTAATAGCAATCAGCCCCAGCATTTT; v_gene: TRBV30; d_gene: NA; j_gene: TRBJ1-5; abundance: NA
CDR3aa: CASLARSFDNEQFF; CDR3nt: TGTGCCAGCCTAGCCCGGTCCTTCGACAATGAGCAGTTCTTC; v_gene: TRBV12-5; d_gene: NA; j_gene: TRBJ2-1; abundance: few
CDR3aa: CASASPGAGTEAFF; CDR3nt: TGTGCCAGCGCCTCCCCAGGGGCTGGGACTGAAGCTTTCTTT; v_gene: TRBV12-5; d_gene: NA; j_gene: TRBJ1-1; abundance: NA